This T cell receptor (beta chain) was identified during a study of T cells in Graves' hyperthyroidism and ophthalmopathy. Study-wide context: Before any treatment, at initial diagnosis, peripheral blood was collected.

Exclusion of a patient resulted from uncontrolled infection, other autoimmune disease, pregnancy or lactation. The investigators amplified TCR beta CDR3 regions from RNA transcripts. HTBI primers were the set used in a first-round RT-PCR of the TCR CDR3. TCRdb used MiXCR to reprocess the multiplex PCR reads, holding one entry per CDR3 protein. The sample records about 520,000 distinct CDR3 sequences, roughly a quarter being singletons. The CDR3 has 11 amino acids. Between the trimmed V and J ends, which lost 6 bases and 1 base, there was a span of 7 bases. Per germline, CDR1 SQVTM and CDR2 ANQGSEA. The receptor comes from a woman younger than 45 with Graves' ophthalmopathy. This chain joins TRBV29-1 and TRBJ2-7, with D maybe TRBD1 (5 bases). Sample: blood. CDR3: CSVHRSYEQYF. CDR3 nucleotides: TGCAGCGTCCACAGGTCCTACGAGCAGTACTTC.